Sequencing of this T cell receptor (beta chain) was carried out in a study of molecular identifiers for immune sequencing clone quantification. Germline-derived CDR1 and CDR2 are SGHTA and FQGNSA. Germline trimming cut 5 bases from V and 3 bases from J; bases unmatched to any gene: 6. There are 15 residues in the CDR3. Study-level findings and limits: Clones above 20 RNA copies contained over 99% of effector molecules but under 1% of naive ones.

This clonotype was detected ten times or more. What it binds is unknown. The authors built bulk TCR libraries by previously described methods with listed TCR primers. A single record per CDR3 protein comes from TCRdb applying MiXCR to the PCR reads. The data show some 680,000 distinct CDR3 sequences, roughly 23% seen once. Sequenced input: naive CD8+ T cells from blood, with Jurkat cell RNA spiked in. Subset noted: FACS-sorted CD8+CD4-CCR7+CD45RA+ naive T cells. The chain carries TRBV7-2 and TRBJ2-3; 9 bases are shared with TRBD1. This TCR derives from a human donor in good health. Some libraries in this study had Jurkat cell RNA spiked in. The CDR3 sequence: CASSGTGRVTDTQYF. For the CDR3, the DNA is TGTGCCAGCAGCGGGACAGGGAGGGTGACAGATACGCAGTATTTT. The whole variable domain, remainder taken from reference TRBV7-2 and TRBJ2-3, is GAGVSQSPSNKVTEKGKDVELRCDPISGHTALYWYRQSLGQGLEFLIYFQGNSAPDKSGLPSDRFSAERTGGSVSTLTIQRTQQEDSAVYLCASSGTGRVTDTQYFGPGTRLTVL.